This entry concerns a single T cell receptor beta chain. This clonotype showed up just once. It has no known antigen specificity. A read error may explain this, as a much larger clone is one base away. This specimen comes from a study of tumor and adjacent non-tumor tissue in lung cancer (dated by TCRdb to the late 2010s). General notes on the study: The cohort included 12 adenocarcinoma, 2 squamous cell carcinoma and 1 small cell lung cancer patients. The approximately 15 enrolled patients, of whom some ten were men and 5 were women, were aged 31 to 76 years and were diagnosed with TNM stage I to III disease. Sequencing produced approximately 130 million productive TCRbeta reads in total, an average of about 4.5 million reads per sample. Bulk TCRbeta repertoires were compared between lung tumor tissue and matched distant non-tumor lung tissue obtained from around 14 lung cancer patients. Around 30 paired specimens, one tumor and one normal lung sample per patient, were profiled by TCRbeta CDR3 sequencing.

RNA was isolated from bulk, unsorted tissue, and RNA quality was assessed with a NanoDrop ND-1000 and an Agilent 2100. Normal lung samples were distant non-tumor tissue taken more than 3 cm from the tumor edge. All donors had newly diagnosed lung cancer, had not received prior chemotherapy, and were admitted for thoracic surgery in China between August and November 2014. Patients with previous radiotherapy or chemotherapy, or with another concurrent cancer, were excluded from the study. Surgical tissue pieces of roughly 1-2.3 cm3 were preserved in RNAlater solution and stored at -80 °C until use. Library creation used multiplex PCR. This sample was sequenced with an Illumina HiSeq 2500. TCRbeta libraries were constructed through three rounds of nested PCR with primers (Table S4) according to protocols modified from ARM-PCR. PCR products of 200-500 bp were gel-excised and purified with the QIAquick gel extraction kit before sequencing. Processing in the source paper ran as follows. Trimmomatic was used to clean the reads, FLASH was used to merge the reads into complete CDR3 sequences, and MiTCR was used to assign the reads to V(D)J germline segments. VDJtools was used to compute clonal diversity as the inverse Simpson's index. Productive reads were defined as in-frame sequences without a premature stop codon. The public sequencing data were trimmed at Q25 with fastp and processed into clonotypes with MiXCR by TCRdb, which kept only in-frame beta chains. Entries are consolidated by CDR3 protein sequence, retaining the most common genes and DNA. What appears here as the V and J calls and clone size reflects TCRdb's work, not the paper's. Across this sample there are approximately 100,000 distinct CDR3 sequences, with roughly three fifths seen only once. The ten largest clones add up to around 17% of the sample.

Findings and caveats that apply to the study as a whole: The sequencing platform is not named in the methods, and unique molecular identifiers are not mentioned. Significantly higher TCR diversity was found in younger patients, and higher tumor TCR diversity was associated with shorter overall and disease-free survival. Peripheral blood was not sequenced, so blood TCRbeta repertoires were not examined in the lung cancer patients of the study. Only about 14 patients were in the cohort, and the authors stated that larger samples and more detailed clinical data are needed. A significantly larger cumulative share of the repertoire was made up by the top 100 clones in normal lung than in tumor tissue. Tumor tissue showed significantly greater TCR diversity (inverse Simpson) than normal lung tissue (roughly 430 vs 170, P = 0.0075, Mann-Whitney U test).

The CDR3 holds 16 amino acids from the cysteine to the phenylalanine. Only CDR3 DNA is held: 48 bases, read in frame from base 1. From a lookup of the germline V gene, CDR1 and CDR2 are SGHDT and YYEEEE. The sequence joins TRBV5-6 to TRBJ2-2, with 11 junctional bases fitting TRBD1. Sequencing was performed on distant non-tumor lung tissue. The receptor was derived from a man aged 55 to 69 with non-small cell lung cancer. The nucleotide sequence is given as TGTGCCAGCAGCGCAGGGACAGGGGGTAACACCTGGGAGCTGTTTTTT. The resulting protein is CASSAGTGGNTWELFF.